This is a list of T cell receptor beta chains from one sample in a study of T cells in Graves' hyperthyroidism and ophthalmopathy. MiXCR, run by TCRdb on the multiplex PCR reads, gives a single entry per CDR3 protein. The sample includes a few hundred thousand distinct CDR3 sequences, about 14% of them seen just once. Sequencing input: blood. All receptors come from a man younger than 45 with Graves' hyperthyroidism that later progressed to Graves' ophthalmopathy. CDR3s include the opening cysteine and the closing phenylalanine or tryptophan. The D gene is left open where the match is weak. Size values are once, few and many counts, or a class for expanded clones, and some rows have none.

>-|many|TRBV5-1|15|TRBJ2-1
CASSLGLEGYNEQFF
TGCGCCAGCAGCTTGGGACTAGAAGGATACAATGAGCAGTTCTTC
>-|-|TRBV5-1|14|TRBJ2-4
CASSTEQNKNIQYF
TGCGCCAGCAGCACCGAACAGAACAAAAACATTCAGTACTTC
>-|few|TRBV4-1|13|TRBJ2-5
CASSQDSLRTQYF
TGCGCCAGCAGCCAAGATTCTTTACGGACCCAGTACTTC
>-|many|TRBV18|15|TRBJ1-5
CASSPQYFGNQPQHF
TGTGCCAGCTCACCCCAGTACTTTGGCAATCAGCCCCAGCATTTT
>TRBD1|few|TRBV27|14|TRBJ2-7
CGSSPGTGTYEQYF
TGTGGCAGCAGTCCCGGGACAGGGACCTACGAGCAGTACTTC
>TRBD2|-|TRBV7-9|14|TRBJ2-3
CANSITSGADTQYF
TGTGCCAACAGCATTACTAGCGGTGCAGATACGCAGTATTTT
>-|many|TRBV3-1|15|TRBJ1-1
CASSQDFAGSTEAFF
TGTGCCAGCAGCCAAGATTTCGCAGGGTCCACTGAAGCTTTCTTT
>TRBD1|once|TRBV5-1|15|TRBJ1-1
CASSPGTGGMTEAFF
TGCGCCAGCAGCCCCGGGACAGGGGGTATGACTGAAGCTTTCTTT
>TRBD1|many|TRBV20-1|11|TRBJ2-7
CRIDRAHEQYF
TGCAGGATCGACAGGGCCCACGAGCAGTACTTC
>TRBD1|many|TRBV6-1|15|TRBJ1-5
CASNTGGGFNQPQHF
TGTGCCAGCAATACAGGGGGGGGATTCAATCAGCCCCAGCATTTT
>TRBD1|-|TRBV12-3/TRBV12-4|15|TRBJ1-3
CASSGDRGWGNTIYF
TGTGCCAGCAGTGGGGACAGGGGGTGGGGAAACACCATATATTTT
>TRBD1|-|TRBV27|15|TRBJ2-7
CASSLQGLGGTGQYF
TGTGCCAGCAGTTTACAGGGGCTCGGCGGGACAGGGCAGTACTTC
>-|-|TRBV20-1|17|TRBJ1-1
CSARDETEPRMTTEAFF
TGCAGTGCTAGAGATGAAACCGAACCTAGGATGACCACTGAAGCTTTCTTT
>-|few|TRBV14|14|TRBJ2-2
CASSLTVGTGELFF
TGTGCCAGCAGCCTAACCGTCGGGACCGGGGAGCTGTTTTTT
>-|few|TRBV20-1|13|TRBJ1-4
CSARHRTNEKLFF
TGCAGTGCTCGACACCGAACTAATGAAAAACTGTTTTTT
>TRBD1|-|TRBV10-1|14|TRBJ1-2
CASSPDRTNYGYTF
TGCGCCAGCAGTCCGGACAGGACTAACTATGGCTACACCTTC
>-|-|TRBV6-1|15|TRBJ2-6
CASIAGSSGANVLTF
TGTGCCAGCATCGCCGGATCCTCTGGGGCCAACGTCCTGACTTTC
>-|-|TRBV4-1|16|TRBJ1-1
CASSQDVGGLNTGAFF
TGCGCCAGCAGCCAAGACGTTGGGGGGCTGAACACTGGAGCTTTCTTT
>-|-|TRBV5-6|14|TRBJ2-7
CASSFTGLSYEQYF
TGTGCCAGCAGCTTCACGGGATTATCCTACGAGCAGTACTTC
>TRBD1|many|TRBV11-3|16|TRBJ2-5
CASSLRQGSRQETQYF
TGTGCCAGCAGCCTGCGACAGGGGTCGCGCCAAGAGACCCAGTACTTC
>TRBD1|-|TRBV9|16|TRBJ1-4
CASSVTGGEGNEKLFF
TGTGCCAGCAGCGTTACAGGGGGCGAAGGTAATGAAAAACTGTTTTTT
>TRBD1|-|TRBV5-1|15|TRBJ2-7
CVSSLAGTGGYEQYF
TGCGTCAGCAGCTTGGCCGGGACAGGGGGCTACGAGCAGTACTTC
>-|few|TRBV28|15|TRBJ2-3
CASSPDLISTDTQYF
TGTGCCAGCAGTCCCGACCTGATTAGCACAGATACGCAGTATTTT
>-|many|TRBV28|15|TRBJ2-3
CASGNPRGTTDTQYF
TGTGCCAGCGGCAACCCTCGTGGCACCACAGATACGCAGTATTTT
>-|many|TRBV2|15|TRBJ1-5
CASSRLAYSNQPQHF
TGTGCCAGCAGCCGGCTAGCCTATAGCAATCAGCCCCAGCATTTT
>-|-|TRBV24-1|16|TRBJ2-5
CATSDPSQGGQETQYF
TGTGCCACCAGTGATCCCTCACAGGGAGGCCAAGAGACCCAGTACTTC
>-|many|TRBV6-1|13|TRBJ1-1
CASGLRTNTEAFF
TGTGCCAGTGGACTGAGAACTAACACTGAAGCTTTCTTT
>-|-|TRBV12-3/TRBV12-4|14|TRBJ1-3
CASSLGAAGNTIYF
TGTGCCAGCAGTTTAGGGGCGGCGGGAAACACCATATATTTT
>-|many|TRBV3-1|17|TRBJ2-7
CASTPNVRDGYSYEQYF
TGTGCCAGCACCCCGAACGTGCGGGACGGATACTCCTACGAGCAGTACTTC
>-|many|TRBV5-6|13|TRBJ1-5
CASSFGSFGPQHF
TGTGCCAGCAGCTTCGGAAGCTTTGGGCCCCAGCATTTT
>TRBD2|many|TRBV20-1|13|TRBJ2-1
CSESAGGTSEQFF
TGCAGTGAATCGGCGGGGGGCACGAGTGAGCAGTTCTTC
>TRBD2|many|TRBV5-1|15|TRBJ2-3
CASSLERGYTDTQYF
TGCGCCAGCAGCTTGGAGCGGGGATACACAGATACGCAGTATTTT
>-|-|TRBV24-1|13|TRBJ2-3
CATQGEGLTTQYF
TGTGCCACACAGGGTGAAGGTTTAACTACGCAGTATTTT
>-|many|TRBV30|17|TRBJ1-4
CAWSAHEMRTPNEKLFF
TGTGCCTGGAGTGCCCACGAGATGAGGACACCTAATGAAAAACTGTTTTTT
>TRBD1|few|TRBV3-1|18|TRBJ1-6
CASSPNSVGTGGSSPLHF
TGTGCCAGCAGCCCAAATTCCGTCGGGACAGGGGGGAGTTCACCCCTCCACTTT
>-|many|TRBV12-3/TRBV12-4|12|TRBJ1-1
CASRRTGKEAFF
TGTGCCAGCAGAAGAACAGGGAAAGAAGCTTTCTTT
>-|few|TRBV6-1|13|TRBJ2-7
CASSTGSPGEQYF
TGTGCCAGCAGCACCGGGTCCCCAGGCGAGCAGTACTTC
>-|few|TRBV6-4|14|TRBJ2-2
CASTMDRNTGELFF
TGTGCCAGCACCATGGACAGGAACACCGGGGAGCTGTTTTTT
>-|-|TRBV7-2|13|TRBJ1-2
CASSLALPGGYTF
TGTGCCAGCAGCTTGGCTCTCCCAGGAGGCTACACCTTC
>TRBD1|few|TRBV5-4|13|TRBJ2-1
CASSWDRTGEQFF
TGTGCCAGCAGCTGGGACAGGACCGGCGAGCAGTTCTTC
>TRBD1|few|TRBV3-1|15|TRBJ1-2
CASSQDLGQARGYTF
TGTGCCAGCAGCCAAGATTTAGGACAGGCTAGAGGCTACACCTTC
>-|many|TRBV7-9|16|TRBJ1-1
CASSFHPQGLNTEAFF
TGTGCCAGCAGCTTCCACCCCCAGGGGCTGAACACTGAAGCTTTCTTT
>-|few|TRBV20-1|10|TRBJ2-2
CSASFPELFF
TGCAGTGCTAGTTTCCCCGAGCTGTTTTTT
>-|many|TRBV20-1|15|TRBJ2-5
CSARDPRLAWETQYF
TGCAGTGCTAGAGATCCCCGGCTAGCTTGGGAGACCCAGTACTTC
>TRBD1|many|TRBV6-1|20|TRBJ1-1
CASSVRDRVYFDGMNTEAFF
TGTGCCAGCAGTGTACGGGACAGGGTGTATTTTGACGGAATGAACACTGAAGCTTTCTTT
>-|few|TRBV20-1|14|TRBJ2-7
CSAISLAGSYEQYF
TGCAGTGCGATTAGCTTAGCAGGTTCCTACGAGCAGTACTTC
>-|many|TRBV30|12|TRBJ2-1
CAWSPLVDEQFF
TGTGCCTGGAGCCCCCTTGTTGACGAGCAGTTCTTC
>-|-|TRBV7-9|15|TRBJ1-1
CASSVQQGQNTEAFF
TGTGCCAGCAGCGTTCAACAGGGTCAAAACACTGAAGCTTTCTTT
>-|many|TRBV28|16|TRBJ1-2
CASSVRDGRANYGYTF
TGTGCCAGCAGTGTCCGGGACGGACGAGCTAACTATGGCTACACCTTC
>-|-|TRBV29-1|11|TRBJ1-1
CSFVGNTEAFF
TGCAGCTTCGTAGGGAACACTGAAGCTTTCTTT